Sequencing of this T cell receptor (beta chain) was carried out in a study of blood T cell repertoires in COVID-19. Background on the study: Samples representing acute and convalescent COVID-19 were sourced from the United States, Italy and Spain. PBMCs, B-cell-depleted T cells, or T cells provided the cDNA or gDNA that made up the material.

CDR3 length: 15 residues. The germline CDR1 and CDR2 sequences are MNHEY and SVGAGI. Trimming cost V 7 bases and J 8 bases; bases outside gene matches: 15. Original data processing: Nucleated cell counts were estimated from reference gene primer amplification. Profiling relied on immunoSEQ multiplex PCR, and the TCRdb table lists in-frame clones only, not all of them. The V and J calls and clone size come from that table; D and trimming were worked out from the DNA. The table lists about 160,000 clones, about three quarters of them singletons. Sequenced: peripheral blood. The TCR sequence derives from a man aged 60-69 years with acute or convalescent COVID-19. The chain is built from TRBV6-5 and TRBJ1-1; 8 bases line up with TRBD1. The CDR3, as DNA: TGTGCCAGCACGACGGGGCAGGGGGCAGGTTGGGAAGCTTTCTTT. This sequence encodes CASTTGQGAGWEAFF.